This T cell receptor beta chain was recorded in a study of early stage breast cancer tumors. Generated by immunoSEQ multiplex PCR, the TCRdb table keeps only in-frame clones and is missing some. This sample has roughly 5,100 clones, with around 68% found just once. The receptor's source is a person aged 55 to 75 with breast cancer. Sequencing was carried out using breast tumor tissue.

The CDR3 spells CASSLGGLSVLAFF. CDR3 coding DNA: TGTGCCAGCAGCTTAGGGGGACTATCCGTCTTGGCTTTCTTT. The chain employs TRBV11-3 and TRBJ1-1; TRBD1 might be the D (5 bases). Germline CDR1 reads SGHNT; CDR2 reads YENEEA. V was trimmed by 1 base and J by 11 bases, leaving 17 bases between them. The CDR3 length is 14 residues.